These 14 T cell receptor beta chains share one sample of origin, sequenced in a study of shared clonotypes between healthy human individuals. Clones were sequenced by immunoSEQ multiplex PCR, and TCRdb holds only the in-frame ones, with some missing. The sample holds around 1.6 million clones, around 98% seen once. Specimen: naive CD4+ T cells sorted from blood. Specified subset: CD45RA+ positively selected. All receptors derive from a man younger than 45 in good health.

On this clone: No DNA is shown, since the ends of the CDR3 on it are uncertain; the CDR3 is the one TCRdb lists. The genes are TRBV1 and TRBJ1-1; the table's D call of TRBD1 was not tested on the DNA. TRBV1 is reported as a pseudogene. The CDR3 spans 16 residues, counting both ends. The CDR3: CTSSQEWGQGANEAFF.

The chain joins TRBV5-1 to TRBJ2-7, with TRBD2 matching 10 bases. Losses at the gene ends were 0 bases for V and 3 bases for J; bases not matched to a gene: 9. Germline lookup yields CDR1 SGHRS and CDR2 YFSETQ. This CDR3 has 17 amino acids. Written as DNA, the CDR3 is TGCGCCAGCAGCTTGGACGTACTAAGCGGGAGGGTCTACGAGCAGTACTTC. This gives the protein CASSLDVLSGRVYEQYF.

The CDR3: CASYHLQGAGANVLTF. CDR3 sequence (DNA): TGTGCCAGCTACCATCTGCAGGGTGCTGGGGCCAACGTCCTGACTTTC. The chain carries TRBV28 and TRBJ2-6; perhaps TRBD1 as D (5 bases). The CDR3 has 16 amino acids. The germline V gene has CDR1 MDHEN and CDR2 SYDVKM. V lost 8 bases, J lost 2 bases, and 16 bases lay in between.

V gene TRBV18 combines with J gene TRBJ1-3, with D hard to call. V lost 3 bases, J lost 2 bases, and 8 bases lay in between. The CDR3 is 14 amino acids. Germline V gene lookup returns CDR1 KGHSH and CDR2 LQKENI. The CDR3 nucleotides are TGTGCCAGCTCACCCTCGGGTACTGGAAACACCATATATTTT. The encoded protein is CASSPSGTGNTIYF. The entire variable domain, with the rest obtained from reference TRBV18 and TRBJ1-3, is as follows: NAGVMQNPRHLVRRRGQEARLRCSPMKGHSHVYWYRQLPEEGLKFMVYLQKENIIDESGMPKERFSAEFPKEGPSILRIQQVVRGDSAAYFCASSPSGTGNTIYFGEGSWLTVV.

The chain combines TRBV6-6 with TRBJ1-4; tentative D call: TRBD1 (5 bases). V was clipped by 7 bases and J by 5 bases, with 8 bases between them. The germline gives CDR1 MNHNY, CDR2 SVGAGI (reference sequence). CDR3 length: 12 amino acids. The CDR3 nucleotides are TGTGCCAGCAATGGGGGGAATGAAAAACTGTTTTTT. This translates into CASNGGNEKLFF.

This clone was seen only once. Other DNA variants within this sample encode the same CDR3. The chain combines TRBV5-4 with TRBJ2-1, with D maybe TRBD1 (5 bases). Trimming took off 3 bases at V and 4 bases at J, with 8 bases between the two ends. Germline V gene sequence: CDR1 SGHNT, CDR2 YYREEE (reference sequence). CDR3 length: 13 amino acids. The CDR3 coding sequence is TGTGCCAGCAGCTCGACAGCATACAATGAGCAGTTCTTC. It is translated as CASSSTAYNEQFF. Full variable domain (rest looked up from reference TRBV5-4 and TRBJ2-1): ETGVTQSPTHLIKTRGQQVTLRCSSQSGHNTVSWYQQALGQGPQFIFQYYREEENGRGNFPPRFSGLQFPNYSSELNVNALELDDSALYLCASSSTAYNEQFFGPGTRLTVL.

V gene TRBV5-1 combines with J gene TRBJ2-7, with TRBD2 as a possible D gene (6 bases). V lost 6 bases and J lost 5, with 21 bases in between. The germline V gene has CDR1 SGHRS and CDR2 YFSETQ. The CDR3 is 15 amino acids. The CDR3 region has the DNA TGCGCCAGCACCTGGGGGTTAGCGGTCGTGGACGAGCAGTACTTC. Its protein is CASTWGLAVVDEQYF.

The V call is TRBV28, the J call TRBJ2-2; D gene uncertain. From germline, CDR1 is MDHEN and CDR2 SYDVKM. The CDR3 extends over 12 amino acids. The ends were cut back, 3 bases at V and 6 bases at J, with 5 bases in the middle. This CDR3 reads CASSLDSGELFF. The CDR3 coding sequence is TGTGCCAGCAGTTTGGATTCCGGGGAGCTGTTTTTT.

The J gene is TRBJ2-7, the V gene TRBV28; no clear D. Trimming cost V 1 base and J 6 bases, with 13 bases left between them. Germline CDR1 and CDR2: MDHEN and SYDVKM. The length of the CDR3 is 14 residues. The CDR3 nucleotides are TGTGCCAGCAGTTTATCCTACAGTACGGCCGAGCAGTACTTC. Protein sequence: CASSLSYSTAEQYF.

CDR3 sequence: CASSTGDFYSEQYF. The CDR3 bases are TGCGCCAGCAGTACCGGGGACTTTTATAGCGAGCAGTACTTC. V usage is TRBV5-1 and J usage is TRBJ2-7; tentative D call: TRBD2 (6 bases). The CDR3 is 14 residues long. Trimming removed 5 bases from V and 6 bases from J, with 18 bases in between. Germline V CDR1 and CDR2: SGHRS, YFSETQ.

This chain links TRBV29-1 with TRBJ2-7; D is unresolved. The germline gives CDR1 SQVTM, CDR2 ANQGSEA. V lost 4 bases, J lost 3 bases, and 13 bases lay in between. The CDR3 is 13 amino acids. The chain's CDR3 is CSVAMGSGYEQYF. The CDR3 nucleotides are TGCAGCGTTGCCATGGGAAGTGGCTACGAGCAGTACTTC.

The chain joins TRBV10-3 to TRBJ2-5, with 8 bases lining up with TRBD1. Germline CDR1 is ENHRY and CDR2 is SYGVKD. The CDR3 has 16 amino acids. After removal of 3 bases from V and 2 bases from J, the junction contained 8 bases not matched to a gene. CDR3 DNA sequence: TGTGCCATCAGTGACTACGGGACAGGAGCTCAAGAGACCCAGTACTTC. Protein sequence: CAISDYGTGAQETQYF.

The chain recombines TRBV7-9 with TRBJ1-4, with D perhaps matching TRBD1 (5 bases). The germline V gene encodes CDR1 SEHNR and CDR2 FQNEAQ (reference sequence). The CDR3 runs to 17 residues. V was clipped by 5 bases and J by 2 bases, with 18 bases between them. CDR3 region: CASSPWPGRTTNEKLFF. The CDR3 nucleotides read TGTGCCAGCAGCCCCTGGCCAGGGAGGACTACTAATGAAAAACTGTTTTTT.

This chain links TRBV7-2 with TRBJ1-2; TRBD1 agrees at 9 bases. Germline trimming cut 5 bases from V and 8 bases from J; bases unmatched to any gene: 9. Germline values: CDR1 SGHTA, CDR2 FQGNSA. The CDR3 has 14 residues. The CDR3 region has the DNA TGTGCCAGCAGCCCGCGGACAGGGGCTGAAGGCTACACCTTC. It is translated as CASSPRTGAEGYTF.